This TCR beta chain appears in the sequencing data of a study of T-cell memory formation after mild COVID-19. About the study: In these data, TCR clusters were largely donor specific. Broader study findings: Proof of SARS-CoV-2 specificity was absent for the second-wave clones that crested on day 37.

The V end lost 5 bases, the J end lost 0 bases, and 20 bases lay between the germline ends. This CDR3 region has 18 residues. TCRdb processed the 5' RACE reads anew with MiXCR; each CDR3 protein has one entry. The table records under 110,000 distinct CDR3 sequences, about 17% of them present only once. A few counts support this clonotype. Its antigen is undetermined. The origin of this receptor is an adult woman who had mild COVID-19 (a few samples of this study predate the infection). Cell type and time point are not known. The sample was PBMCs or a T cell subset sorted from them (not recorded which). The chain couples TRBV12-3 or TRBV12-4 to TRBJ2-1; tentative D call: TRBD1 (6 bases). CDR3 residues: CASSPRATGLSSYNEQFF. In nucleotides, the CDR3 is TGTGCCAGCAGTCCCCGAGCGACAGGCTTAAGCTCCTACAATGAGCAGTTCTTC.